A selection of T cell receptor beta chains follows, all from one sample in a study of molecular identifiers for immune sequencing clone quantification. TCRdb passed the PCR reads through MiXCR, listing each CDR3 protein once. The data show some 320,000 distinct CDR3 sequences, roughly 23% seen once. Material: naive CD8+ T cells from blood, with Jurkat cell RNA spiked in. The receptors derive from a human donor in good health. Some libraries in this study had Jurkat cell RNA spiked in. Both conserved end residues are trimmed from each CDR3.

V: TRBV28; J: TRBJ1-5; CDR3: ASSHPRTAYSNQPQH
V: TRBV28; J: TRBJ2-7; CDR3: ASSLLETGDLGERY
V: TRBV5-6; J: TRBJ2-7; CDR3: ASSPGPSEQY
V: TRBV30; J: TRBJ1-5; CDR3: AWSPLTRPDQPQH
V: TRBV14; J: TRBJ2-7; CDR3: ASSQTGGYEQY
V: TRBV2; J: TRBJ1-2; CDR3: ASSHADPGTGGNYGYT
V: TRBV9; J: TRBJ1-1; CDR3: ASSVEGNTEAF
V: TRBV7-2; J: TRBJ2-7; CDR3: ASSLDAGVASYEQY
V: TRBV12-3/TRBV12-4; J: TRBJ1-1; CDR3: ASSRVNTEAF
V: TRBV5-5; J: TRBJ1-1; CDR3: ASKTTGNTEAF
V: TRBV5-6; J: TRBJ1-5; CDR3: ASSYHLDQPQH
V: TRBV6-6; J: TRBJ2-5; CDR3: ASSQILAGGRETQY
V: TRBV12-3/TRBV12-4; J: TRBJ2-3; CDR3: ASSFYRYTDTQY
V: TRBV20-1; J: TRBJ2-3; CDR3: SARVSGRAVFRTDTQY
V: TRBV29-1; J: TRBJ1-1; CDR3: SVGSSGEAF
V: TRBV5-1; J: TRBJ1-5; CDR3: ASSLEGIQPQH
V: TRBV6-5; J: TRBJ2-7; CDR3: ASSVRDRGYEQY
V: TRBV4-1; J: TRBJ2-5; CDR3: ASSQDQQALMETQY
V: TRBV5-5; J: TRBJ1-5; CDR3: ASSLLGLLYQPQH
V: TRBV20-1; J: TRBJ2-3; CDR3: SARGAGGSDTQY
V: TRBV4-3; J: TRBJ2-3; CDR3: ASSQEPGLAGVTATQY
V: TRBV4-3; J: TRBJ2-4; CDR3: ASSQDRYAGAKNIQY
V: TRBV7-9; J: TRBJ2-3; CDR3: ASSSDVARARGTQC
V: TRBV4-2; J: TRBJ2-7; CDR3: ASSQDARGKKYEQY
V: TRBV19; J: TRBJ2-3; CDR3: ASSYTSGGADTQY
V: TRBV30; J: TRBJ1-1; CDR3: AWIWGPVNEAF
V: TRBV20-1; J: TRBJ1-4; CDR3: SAREWDHNEKLF
V: TRBV7-3; J: TRBJ2-7; CDR3: ASSEGYSYEQY
V: TRBV12-3/TRBV12-4; J: TRBJ2-1; CDR3: ASSFWEGQDEQF
V: TRBV25-1; J: TRBJ2-5; CDR3: ASSEARTLGETQY
V: TRBV27; J: TRBJ1-3; CDR3: ASSPTGNVGNTIY
V: TRBV29-1; J: TRBJ1-1; CDR3: SAVDQNTEAF
V: TRBV7-2; J: TRBJ1-1; CDR3: ASSRLERPTEAF
V: TRBV20-1; J: TRBJ2-7; CDR3: SAGLYEQY
V: TRBV12-3/TRBV12-4; J: TRBJ2-3; CDR3: ASSHPAGPDTQY
V: TRBV29-1; J: TRBJ1-1; CDR3: SVDPGTEAF
V: TRBV4-1; J: TRBJ2-7; CDR3: ASSQVTSARYEQY
V: TRBV27; J: TRBJ2-3; CDR3: ASSHRTSGILTDTQY
V: TRBV30; J: TRBJ2-7; CDR3: AWSDRSLGQSYSYEQY
V: TRBV28; J: TRBJ2-7; CDR3: ASSSWTSGRDEQY
V: TRBV11-2; J: TRBJ2-1; CDR3: ASSLGTLTHEQF
V: TRBV29-1; J: TRBJ2-5; CDR3: SVEGPRVAQY
V: TRBV7-9; J: TRBJ2-2; CDR3: ASRNPSLAGGPLSFAGELC
V: TRBV7-9; J: TRBJ2-2; CDR3: ASSLAASGRAELF